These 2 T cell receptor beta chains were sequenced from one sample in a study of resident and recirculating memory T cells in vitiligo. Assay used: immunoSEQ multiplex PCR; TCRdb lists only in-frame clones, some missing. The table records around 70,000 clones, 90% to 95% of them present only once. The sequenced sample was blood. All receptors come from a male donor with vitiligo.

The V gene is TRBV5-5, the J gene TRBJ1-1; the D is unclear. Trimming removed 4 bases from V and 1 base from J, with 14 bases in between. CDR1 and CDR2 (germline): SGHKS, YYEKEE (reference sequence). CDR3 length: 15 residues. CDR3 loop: CASSGRAMRNTEAFF. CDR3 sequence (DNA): TGTGCCAGCAGCGGGCGGGCGATGCGGAACACTGAAGCTTTCTTT.

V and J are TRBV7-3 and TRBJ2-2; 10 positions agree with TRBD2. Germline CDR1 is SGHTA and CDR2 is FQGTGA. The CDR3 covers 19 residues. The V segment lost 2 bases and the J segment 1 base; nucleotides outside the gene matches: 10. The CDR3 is CASSLGVAGGFLNTGELFF. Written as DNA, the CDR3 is TGTGCCAGCAGCTTAGGAGTAGCGGGGGGCTTTCTGAACACCGGGGAGCTGTTTTTT. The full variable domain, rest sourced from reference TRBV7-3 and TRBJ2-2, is GAGVSQTPSNKVTEKGKYVELRCDPISGHTALYWYRQSLGQGPEFLIYFQGTGAADDSGLPNDRFFAVRPEGSVSTLKIQRTERGDSAVYLCASSLGVAGGFLNTGELFFGEGSRLTVL.